Listed below are T cell receptor beta chains from one sample, sequenced in a study of shared clonotypes between healthy human individuals. TCRdb's copy holds only in-frame clones and misses some; the assay was immunoSEQ multiplex PCR. The sample records roughly 2.2 million clones, over 90% being singletons. Sample: naive CD4+ T cells from PBMCs. The receptors originated from a man aged 18 to 35 in good health. Some clones in this sample may be carry-over from other donors' samples. CDR3s include the opening cysteine and the closing phenylalanine or tryptophan. Each record gives: V gene, D gene, J gene, clone size, CDR3 protein, CDR3 DNA. The D gene is left open where the match is weak. Size values are once, few and many counts, or a class for expanded clones, and some rows have none.

TRBV6-5	NA	TRBJ1-5	NA	CASSYSSQDQPQHF	TGTGCCAGCAGTTACTCATCCCAAGATCAGCCCCAGCATTTT
TRBV30	NA	TRBJ2-1	NA	CAWKSSPGPGGAEQFF	TGTGCCTGGAAGTCGTCGCCGGGACCAGGCGGCGCGGAGCAGTTCTTC
TRBV7-9	TRBD1	TRBJ2-7	NA	CASSLGQGFYEQYF	TGTGCCAGCAGCCTGGGACAGGGTTTTTACGAGCAGTACTTC
TRBV7-2	TRBD1	TRBJ2-7	NA	CASSPRTGTYEQYF	TGTGCCAGCAGCCCCCGGACAGGGACCTACGAGCAGTACTTC
TRBV11-2	TRBD1	TRBJ1-5	NA	CASSAGTDQPQHF	TGTGCCAGCAGCGCCGGGACAGACCAGCCCCAGCATTTT
TRBV25-1	NA	TRBJ2-4	NA	CASSDASSSGNIQYF	TGTGCCAGCAGTGATGCATCATCGTCCGGAAACATTCAGTACTTC
TRBV5-1	TRBD1	TRBJ1-6	NA	CASSHALSGTGDSPLHF	TGCGCCAGCAGCCATGCACTATCCGGGACAGGGGACTCACCCCTCCACTTT
TRBV9	NA	TRBJ1-2	NA	CASSVWNYGYTF	TGTGCCAGCAGCGTATGGAACTATGGCTACACCTTC
TRBV6-5	TRBD1	TRBJ1-2	once	CASSYSTTGGYTF	TGTGCCAGCAGTTACTCCACGACAGGGGGCTACACCTTC
TRBV5-5	TRBD1	TRBJ2-7	NA	CASTRARTGRSYEQYF	TGTGCCAGCACCAGGGCCCGGACAGGGCGCTCCTACGAGCAGTACTTC
TRBV6-5	TRBD1	TRBJ1-2	NA	CASRAPGQGYGYTF	TGTGCCAGCAGGGCCCCGGGACAGGGATATGGCTACACCTTC
TRBV27	TRBD2	TRBJ2-7	NA	CASSLEATSGGLSYEQYF	TGTGCCAGCAGTTTAGAAGCGACTAGCGGGGGTCTCTCCTACGAGCAGTACTTC
TRBV29-1	NA	TRBJ2-7	NA	CSVERGRHEQYF	TGCAGCGTTGAGAGGGGGAGGCACGAGCAGTACTTC
TRBV5-1	NA	TRBJ1-4	NA	CASRSAPNEKLFF	TGCGCCAGCAGATCCGCCCCTAATGAAAAACTGTTTTTT
TRBV30	NA	TRBJ2-1	NA	CAWSTESSYNEQFF	TGTGCCTGGAGCACGGAGAGCTCCTACAATGAGCAGTTCTTC
TRBV7-9	NA	TRBJ1-4	NA	CASSLAKGFSEKLFF	TGTGCCAGCAGCTTAGCGAAGGGGTTTAGTGAAAAACTGTTTTTT
TRBV29-1	TRBD2	TRBJ2-1	NA	CSVARPGLSNNEQFF	TGCAGCGTTGCTAGACCGGGACTAAGCAACAATGAGCAGTTCTTC
TRBV6-5	NA	TRBJ2-1	NA	CATLGFFGQFF	TGTGCCACTCTGGGCTTTTTCGGGCAGTTCTTC